This is a list of T cell receptor beta chains from one sample in a study of OX40 agonist ivuxolimab in advanced cancers. Assay used: immunoSEQ multiplex PCR; TCRdb lists only in-frame clones, some missing. The sample lists approximately 58,000 clones, roughly nine tenths seen once, with around 0.73% in the top ten. The sequencing used CD4+ or CD8+ T cells sorted from blood, collected in a trial of the OX40 agonist ivuxolimab. Receptors were obtained from an adult with an advanced solid tumor such as melanoma, head and neck, liver or kidney cancer. Each CDR3 is given with its conserved first and last residue. Fields, in order: D gene, J gene, V gene, clone size, CDR3 protein, CDR3 DNA. The D gene is left open where the match is weak. Size tells how often a clone was seen (once, few, many) or the class of an expanded clone, and some rows leave it out.

TRBD1,TRBJ1-1,TRBV19,.,CASSIQGAVQTEAFF,TGTGCCAGTAGTATACAGGGGGCCGTGCAAACTGAAGCTTTCTTT
.,TRBJ2-4,TRBV7-2,.,CASSLVSGAAQNIQYF,TGTGCCAGCAGCTTAGTTTCTGGGGCAGCCCAAAACATTCAGTACTTC
.,TRBJ2-1,TRBV27,.,CTSNTLQGLGSYNEQFF,TGTACCAGCAACACGCTACAGGGCTTGGGGTCCTACAATGAGCAGTTCTTC
.,TRBJ1-2,TRBV30,.,CAWTDRSGYTF,TGTGCCTGGACTGACAGGAGCGGCTACACCTTC
TRBD2,TRBJ2-4,TRBV29-1,.,CSVEDLSGIKNIQYF,TGCAGCGTTGAAGATCTCAGCGGGATCAAAAACATTCAGTACTTC
TRBD1,TRBJ2-4,TRBV28,.,CASRSPGTGDIQYF,TGTGCCAGCAGGAGTCCCGGGACAGGGGACATTCAGTACTTC
TRBD2,TRBJ2-7,TRBV6-6,.,CASRTSGLAGSFWQYF,TGTGCCAGCCGTACATCCGGACTAGCGGGGTCCTTTTGGCAGTACTTC
.,TRBJ2-2,TRBV5-1,.,CASSLNANSNTGELFF,TGCGCCAGCAGCTTGAATGCTAACTCGAACACCGGGGAGCTGTTTTTT
.,TRBJ2-1,TRBV9,.,CASSQGREQFF,TGTGCCAGCAGCCAGGGGCGTGAGCAGTTCTTC
.,TRBJ2-3,TRBV5-4,.,CASSLAGTTDTQYF,TGTGCCAGCAGCTTGGCCGGGACGACAGATACGCAGTATTTT
.,TRBJ2-2,TRBV7-8,.,CASSLWGVNTGELFF,TGTGCCAGCAGCTTATGGGGAGTGAACACCGGGGAGCTGTTTTTT
.,TRBJ2-7,TRBV14,.,CASRKKTGPTYEQYF,TGTGCCAGCCGGAAAAAGACGGGGCCAACCTACGAGCAGTACTTC
.,TRBJ2-7,TRBV13,.,CASILRGGSYEQYF,TGTGCCAGCATCCTACGTGGGGGTTCCTACGAGCAGTACTTC
TRBD1,TRBJ1-3,TRBV11-2,.,CASRLLTGSGNTIYF,TGTGCCAGCAGACTCCTGACAGGGTCTGGAAACACCATATATTTT
.,TRBJ2-1,TRBV2,.,CASERSPSYNEQFF,TGTGCCAGCGAAAGGTCCCCTTCCTACAATGAGCAGTTCTTC
.,TRBJ1-4,TRBV21-1,.,CASSKEGPESATNEKLFF,TGTGCCAGCAGCAAAGAGGGGCCGGAGTCCGCAACTAATGAAAAACTGTTTTTT
TRBD2,TRBJ2-2,TRBV7-3,.,CASSKRETGELFF,TGTGCCAGCAGCAAGCGGGAGACCGGGGAGCTGTTTTTT
.,TRBJ2-7,TRBV6-1,.,CASSEVGDVREQYF,TGTGCCAGCAGTGAAGTCGGTGATGTTCGCGAGCAGTACTTC
.,TRBJ2-2,TRBV19,.,CASSIGTANTGELFF,TGTGCCAGTAGTATAGGGACAGCGAACACCGGGGAGCTGTTTTTT
.,TRBJ1-1,TRBV18,.,CASSPQWDTEAFF,TGTGCCAGCTCACCACAATGGGACACTGAAGCTTTCTTT
.,TRBJ2-5,TRBV11-3,.,CASSLARGETQYF,TGTGCCAGCAGCTTAGCTAGGGGAGAGACCCAGTACTTC
.,TRBJ1-4,TRBV6-5,.,CASRGWETNEKLFF,TGTGCCAGCAGGGGTTGGGAGACTAATGAAAAACTGTTTTTT
.,TRBJ1-1,TRBV7-9,.,CASSLRPERSTEAFF,TGTGCCAGCAGCTTAAGACCCGAAAGGAGCACTGAAGCTTTCTTT
.,TRBJ2-7,TRBV6-1,once,CASSEWGTSYEQYF,TGTGCCAGCAGTGAGTGGGGGACCTCCTACGAGCAGTACTTC
.,TRBJ2-1,TRBV7-9,.,CASGIGWENNEQFF,TGTGCCAGCGGGATTGGCTGGGAAAACAATGAGCAGTTCTTC
.,TRBJ2-1,TRBV18,.,CASSPAGGRPYNEQFF,TGTGCCAGCTCACCAGCTGGGGGGAGGCCCTACAATGAGCAGTTCTTC
.,TRBJ2-7,TRBV10-3,.,CAISESFEDEQYF,TGTGCCATCAGTGAGTCGTTTGAGGACGAGCAGTACTTC
TRBD2,TRBJ2-7,TRBV28,.,CASSLMAGESYEQYF,TGTGCCAGCAGTTTAATGGCGGGAGAATCCTACGAGCAGTACTTC
TRBD2,TRBJ2-1,TRBV7-2,.,CASSPRTSGMGIEQFF,TGTGCCAGCAGCCCCCGGACTAGCGGGATGGGGATTGAGCAGTTCTTC
.,TRBJ2-7,TRBV19,.,CASSPFLRDGDYEQYF,TGTGCCAGTAGCCCGTTTTTACGGGACGGAGACTACGAGCAGTACTTC